Below are 27 T cell receptor beta chains sequenced from a single sample in a study of OX40 agonist ivuxolimab in advanced cancers. Here immunoSEQ multiplex PCR was the method, and the copy in TCRdb shows in-frame clones only, minus some. The sample has around 60,000 clones, 70% to 90% seen once. The sequencing here drew on CD4+ or CD8+ T cells sorted from blood, taken in a trial of the OX40 agonist ivuxolimab. These receptors were obtained from an adult with an advanced solid tumor such as melanoma, head and neck, liver or kidney cancer.

This clone was recorded once. The rearrangement links TRBV5-6 to TRBJ2-2; 9 bases line up with TRBD1. The V and J ends lost 3 bases and 7 bases, in that order; junction bases with no gene match: 10. From germline, CDR1 is SGHDT and CDR2 YYEEEE. CDR3 length: 16 amino acids. CDR3 residues: CASSWTGQGDYGELFF. The CDR3 coding sequence is TGTGCCAGCAGCTGGACGGGACAGGGTGATTACGGGGAGCTGTTTTTT.

The chain has TRBV7-8 and TRBJ2-7, with D possibly TRBD2 on 5 matching bases. The CDR3 totals 13 residues. Germline V gene data show CDR1 as SGHVS and CDR2 as FQNEAQ. V was cut by 3 bases and J by 9 bases, with 15 bases left in between. The CDR3 spells CASSFDGWTGQYF. The CDR3 DNA follows: TGTGCCAGCAGCTTTGACGGTTGGACTGGGCAGTACTTC.

The V call is TRBV7-8, the J call TRBJ2-5; D is perhaps TRBD1 or TRBD2 (6 bases each). Trimming removed 1 base at V and 5 bases at J, with 17 bases between. CDR1 is SGHVS and CDR2 is FQNEAQ in the germline V gene. The CDR3 spans 16 residues. CDR3 DNA: TGTGCCAGCAGCTTAGAGCCCCGCTCCGGGGGCGAGACCCAGTACTTC. This encodes CASSLEPRSGGETQYF.

The chain carries TRBV5-6 and TRBJ1-1, with a weak D call TRBD1 (5 bases). Germline V gene data show CDR1 as SGHDT and CDR2 as YYEEEE. Trimming took off 1 base at V and 1 base at J, with 8 bases between the two ends. The CDR3 runs to 14 residues. The CDR3, as DNA: TGTGCCAGCAGCTTGCAGGGAGGGAACACTGAAGCTTTCTTT. Residues: CASSLQGGNTEAFF.

The rearrangement links TRBV2 to TRBJ2-1; D might be TRBD1 or TRBD2, each matching 7 bases. The germline V gene has CDR1 SNHLY and CDR2 FYNNEI. The CDR3 totals 15 residues. With 7 bases removed from V and 6 bases from J, the gap between germline ends came to 19 bases. The DNA for the CDR3 is TGTGCCAGCAAGGGGTCGCAGGGGGGGGTCAATGAGCAGTTCTTC. This translates into CASKGSQGGVNEQFF.

The chain combines TRBV9 with TRBJ2-3; TRBD1 matches 8 bases. Germline CDR1 and CDR2: SGDLS and YYNGEE. Trimming at V came to 4 bases and at J to 6 bases, leaving 10 bases not matched to a gene. This CDR3 has 15 residues. The DNA of the CDR3 is TGTGCCAGCAGCTCGGGACAGGCAACGGCGGATACGCAGTATTTT. Its translation is CASSSGQATADTQYF. Supplemented by reference TRBV9 and TRBJ2-3, the full variable domain reads DSGVTQTPKHLITATGQRVTLRCSPRSGDLSVYWYQQSLDQGLQFLIQYYNGEERAKGNILERFSAQQFPDLHSELNLSSLELGDSALYFCASSSGQATADTQYFGPGTRLTVL.

The chain couples TRBV28 to TRBJ2-1, with a tentative D call TRBD1 (6 bases). Germline values: CDR1 MDHEN, CDR2 SYDVKM. The CDR3 is 11 amino acids. V shed 10 bases and J shed 4 bases, with 8 bases lying between them. The CDR3 here is CAITGYNEQFF. The CDR3 DNA reads TGTGCCATTACAGGGTACAATGAGCAGTTCTTC.

This clone turned up a few times. J is TRBJ2-7 and V is TRBV30, with 8 bases fitting TRBD1. Germline CDR1 reads GTSNPN; CDR2 reads SVGIG (reference sequence). This CDR3 has 13 residues. The V gene end was trimmed by 3 bases and the J gene end by 4 bases; junction bases not matched to a gene: 5. The CDR3 spells CAWRTGAGYEQYF. The CDR3 DNA sequence: TGTGCCTGGAGGACAGGGGCGGGATACGAGCAGTACTTC.

J is TRBJ2-7 and V is TRBV6-5, with D tentatively TRBD1 (6 bases). In germline, CDR1 is MNHEY, CDR2 SVGAGI. V dropped 5 bases and J dropped 5 bases, with 19 bases sitting between them. This CDR3 comprises 15 residues. The CDR3 region is CASSRWDISSNEQYF. DNA for the CDR3: TGTGCCAGCAGTCGATGGGACATTTCTAGCAACGAGCAGTACTTC.

This sequence joins TRBV10-3 and TRBJ2-2; 9 nucleotides align to TRBD1. Looked up from germline, CDR1 is ENHRY and CDR2 is SYGVKD. This CDR3 spans 15 amino acids. Unmatched junction bases numbered 7, after V lost 7 bases and J lost 4 bases. CDR3 sequence: CAITTGGAGTGELFF. The DNA of the CDR3 is TGTGCCATCACCACAGGGGGCGCGGGCACCGGGGAGCTGTTTTTT.

This chain joins TRBV28 and TRBJ1-6, with D possibly being TRBD1 (5 bases). Trimming removed 7 bases at V and 5 bases at J, with 9 bases between. The germline gives CDR1 MDHEN, CDR2 SYDVKM. The CDR3 totals 13 residues. The CDR3 region is CASMGPDNSPLHF. The CDR3 nucleotides are TGTGCCAGCATGGGACCCGATAATTCACCCCTCCACTTT. Drawing the rest from reference TRBV28 and TRBJ1-6, the complete variable domain is DVKVTQSSRYLVKRTGEKVFLECVQDMDHENMFWYRQDPGLGLRLIYFSYDVKMKEKGDIPEGYSVSREKKERFSLILESASTNQTSMYLCASMGPDNSPLHFGNGTRLTVT.

The chain has TRBV20-1 and TRBJ2-5, with unresolved D. The germline CDR1 and CDR2 sequences are DFQATT and SNEGSKA (reference sequence). CDR3 length equals 10 residues. V was trimmed by 0 bases and J by 12 bases, leaving 8 bases between them. CDR3 protein: CSAREALKYF. In DNA form, the CDR3 reads TGCAGTGCTAGAGAGGCCCTCAAGTACTTC.

The DNA for the CDR3 is TGCAGTGCCTCTACTCTTTATGGCTACACCTTC. It encodes CSASTLYGYTF. This chain joins TRBV20-1 and TRBJ1-2; D is ambiguous. The germline V and J ends were trimmed by 6 bases and 5 bases, with 10 bases remaining between them. This CDR3 is built from 11 residues. Germline loops: CDR1 DFQATT, CDR2 SNEGSKA (reference sequence).

V is TRBV28 and J is TRBJ1-4; D possibly corresponds to TRBD1 (5 bases). Trimming cost V 5 bases and J 4 bases, with 11 bases left between them. CDR3 size: 14 residues. CDR1 is MDHEN and CDR2 is SYDVKM in the germline V gene. CDR3 in amino acids: CASSNGGINEKLFF. CDR3 sequence (DNA): TGTGCCAGCAGTAATGGGGGGATTAATGAAAAACTGTTTTTT. Filled out from reference TRBV28 and TRBJ1-4, the complete variable domain reads DVKVTQSSRYLVKRTGEKVFLECVQDMDHENMFWYRQDPGLGLRLIYFSYDVKMKEKGDIPEGYSVSREKKERFSLILESASTNQTSMYLCASSNGGINEKLFFGSGTQLSVL.

The chain has TRBV5-1 and TRBJ2-6, with 9 bases matching TRBD1. This CDR3 region has 14 residues. With V trimmed by 4 bases and J by 8 bases, 4 bases remained unmatched. Germline V gives CDR1 SGHRS, CDR2 YFSETQ. CDR3 sequence reads: CASSGDRETNVLTF. CDR3 DNA sequence: TGCGCCAGCAGCGGGGACAGGGAAACCAACGTCCTGACTTTC. The variable domain in full, with the rest retrieved from reference TRBV5-1 and TRBJ2-6, is KAGVTQTPRYLIKTRGQQVTLSCSPISGHRSVSWYQQTPGQGLQFLFEYFSETQRNKGNFPGRFSGRQFSNSRSEMNVSTLELGDSALYLCASSGDRETNVLTFGAGSRLTVL.

The chain carries TRBV2 and TRBJ2-3, with D possibly being TRBD1 (5 bases). The CDR3 consists of 15 residues. V was clipped by 6 bases and J by 1 base, with 14 bases between them. Germline V gives CDR1 SNHLY, CDR2 FYNNEI. This CDR3 is CASSRQPLGTDTQYF. CDR3 nucleotides: TGTGCCAGCAGCAGACAGCCCCTAGGCACAGATACGCAGTATTTT. Full variable domain (rest looked up from reference TRBV2 and TRBJ2-3): EPEVTQTPSHQVTQMGQEVILRCVPISNHLYFYWYRQILGQKVEFLVSFYNNEISEKSEIFDDQFSVERPDGSNFTLKIRSTKLEDSAMYFCASSRQPLGTDTQYFGPGTRLTVL.

V usage is TRBV28 and J usage is TRBJ2-1, with 11 bases fitting TRBD2. J lost 12 bases, V lost 6 bases, and 10 bases had no gene match. Per germline, CDR1 MDHEN and CDR2 SYDVKM. CDR3 length: 14 amino acids. Here the CDR3 reads CASSSGTSGGGQFF. For the CDR3, the DNA is TGTGCCAGCAGCTCCGGGACTAGCGGAGGTGGGCAGTTCTTC.

The chain combines TRBV11-2 with TRBJ1-1, with TRBD1 as a possible D gene (6 bases). There are 14 residues in the CDR3. Germline V lookup: CDR1 SGHAT, CDR2 FQNNGV. The V and J ends lost 4 bases and 10 bases respectively, with 19 bases between them. CDR3 sequence: CASSSAGAPRGAFF. Here the CDR3 DNA reads TGTGCCAGCAGCTCGGCAGGGGCACCCCGTGGAGCTTTCTTT.

This chain uses TRBV7-2 with TRBJ2-7; TRBD2 agrees at 10 bases. The ends lost 5 bases at V and 2 bases at J; junction bases unmatched: 6. Germline V gives CDR1 SGHTA, CDR2 FQGNSA. The CDR3 covers 15 residues. CDR3 sequence reads: CASSPTSGITYEQYF. The DNA for the CDR3 is TGTGCCAGCAGCCCCACTAGCGGGATAACCTACGAGCAGTACTTC.

This chain joins TRBV5-4 and TRBJ1-5, with 8 bases fitting TRBD1. The CDR3 has 15 amino acids. Germline V gives CDR1 SGHNT, CDR2 YYREEE (reference sequence). V trimming: 2 bases; J trimming: 3 bases; junction bases outside the gene matches: 4. The chain's CDR3 is CASSFRQGNNQPQHF. For the CDR3, the DNA is TGTGCCAGCAGCTTCCGACAGGGGAACAATCAGCCCCAGCATTTT.

This clone was picked up one time. The CDR3 reads CASSLGLPSNTGELFF. CDR3 DNA sequence: TGCGCCAGCAGCTTGGGCCTACCCTCCAACACCGGGGAGCTGTTTTTT. The chain recombines TRBV5-1 with TRBJ2-2; D not resolved. The CDR3 length is 16 residues. Germline V gene data show CDR1 as SGHRS and CDR2 as YFSETQ. V was cut by 0 bases and J by 2 bases, with 11 bases left in between.

The chain combines TRBV10-3 with TRBJ1-1, with 7 bases that match TRBD1. Germline CDR1 reads ENHRY; CDR2 reads SYGVKD. The CDR3 is 15 residues long. With V trimmed by 6 bases and J by 1 base, 8 bases remained unmatched. The CDR3 coding sequence is TGTGCCATCAGGATTTCCGGGACAGCGAACACTGAAGCTTTCTTT. It specifies CAIRISGTANTEAFF.

This clone was found once. The chain uses TRBV18 and TRBJ2-5; a weak D match, TRBD2 (6 bases). The J call could be wrong; TRBJ2-7 is a better fit for the DNA end. CDR1 is KGHSH and CDR2 is LQKENI in the germline V gene. This CDR3 is 14 amino acids long. CDR3 bases: TGTGCCAGCTCACGGGAGACTAGCTCCTACGAGCAGTACTTC. This encodes CASSRETSSYEQYF.

This clone was recorded once. The genes are TRBV7-2 and TRBJ2-7, with a tentative D call TRBD1 (7 bases). The CDR3 is 15 residues long. Trimming took 0 bases from V and 6 from J, leaving 15 bases between them. CDR1 and CDR2 from the germline V gene are SGHTA and FQGNSA. This CDR3 is CASSLARGGGREQYF. The CDR3 coding sequence is TGTGCCAGCAGCTTAGCGCGTGGAGGGGGCCGCGAGCAGTACTTC.

The V call is TRBV7-9, the J call TRBJ1-1; 7 bases are a match to TRBD1. The CDR3 totals 15 residues. J gave up 1 base and V 2 bases, and 4 bases lay outside the gene matches. Germline V gives CDR1 SEHNR, CDR2 FQNEAQ (reference sequence). CDR3 sequence (DNA): TGTGCCAGCAGCTTAAACACAGGGGCGAACACTGAAGCTTTCTTT. Residues: CASSLNTGANTEAFF.

On this clone itself: The sample holds other DNA sequences that translate to the same CDR3. The V gene is TRBV2, the J gene TRBJ2-1; D is uncertain. The germline V gene encodes CDR1 SNHLY and CDR2 FYNNEI. Between the trimmed V and J ends, which lost 6 bases and 0 bases, there was a span of 0 bases. This CDR3 has 11 residues. The CDR3 sequence is CASSSYNEQFF. In DNA, the CDR3 is TGTGCCAGCAGCTCCTACAATGAGCAGTTCTTC.

V usage is TRBV6-4 and J usage is TRBJ1-1, with TRBD1 identical over 8 bases. With V trimmed by 11 bases and J by 0 bases, 5 bases remained unmatched. Germline V gene data show CDR1 as MRHNA and CDR2 as SNTAGT. The length of the CDR3 is 13 residues. The CDR3 sequence is CALPGGLNTEAFF. CDR3 sequence (DNA): TGTGCCTTACCAGGGGGCTTGAACACTGAAGCTTTCTTT.